This TCR beta chain was observed in a study of blood T cell repertoires in COVID-19 (dated by TCRdb to 2018 to 2021). Broadly, across the study: Samples covering the acute and convalescent phases of COVID-19 were provided by collaborators in the United States, Italy and Spain. Deeply sampled blood TCRbeta repertoires from subjects exposed to, actively infected with, or recovered from COVID-19 were included in the dataset. The samples were drawn from two sources: the first 160 participants of the ongoing ImmuneRACE study, and 1,254 subjects contributed by 6 global collaborators. The material from the prospective study consisted of cDNA or gDNA derived from T cells, B-cell-depleted T cells, or PBMCs. A freely available public database, intended as a resource for researchers studying the immune response to SARS-CoV-2, is where the repertoires were released. Nearly every sample came with metadata listing a de-identified subject ID, COVID-19 status, age in years and sex. Where available, HLA class I and class II types were taken from metadata supplied by the sample provider and were not determined by assay-based typing.

Worth noting for this clone: Its antigen is unknown. No per-base quality is available; no much larger clone lies one base away.

TCRbeta CDR3 regions were amplified from genomic DNA using the immunoSEQ Assay, a bias-controlled multiplex PCR. In the original analysis: The number of nucleated cells in each sample was estimated by amplification of reference gene primers within the assay. Sequence reads were collapsed and filtered to measure the absolute abundance of every unique TCRbeta CDR3 rearrangement. For each sample, productive Simpson clonality was calculated as the square root of Simpson's diversity index across productive rearrangements. TCRdb provides this immuneACCESS table in a form limited to in-frame rearrangements. Some clones are lacking; in checked studies, under half of them reflect an unresolved V gene, and why the rest are absent is not known. Clone size and V and J calls were adopted from that table, with D and trimming inferred from the DNA. The sample records around 120,000 clones, 70% to 85% of which are singletons. Roughly 0.86% of the sample is taken by the ten largest.

Whole blood was collected in K2EDTA tubes by collaborating institutions according to the institutions' own protocols. For TCRbeta analysis, collaborators shipped samples in one of three forms: frozen whole blood, isolated PBMCs, or DNA extracted from either of those sample types. The investigation overall reported the following: The quantity of clinical and demographic metadata differed by source and by participant and was supplied without curation.

Including the terminal cysteine and phenylalanine, the CDR3 comprises 15 residues. Only the CDR3 part of the read is kept: 45 bases, read in frame from the first base. The germline V gene (reference sequence) specifies SGHKS as CDR1 and YYEKEE as CDR2. V drops 9 bases and J drops 4 bases, leaving 20 bases in between. The rearranged chain carries TRBV5-5 and TRBJ2-1, with a weak D call of TRBD2 (6 bases match). The sample taken for sequencing was peripheral blood. This receptor was identified in a human donor with acute or convalescent COVID-19. The donor label of this sample is uncertain. At the DNA level, the sequence is TGTGCCACGACCCCGGGACTCGTCTTTTACAATGAGCAGTTCTTC. It translates to CATTPGLVFYNEQFF.